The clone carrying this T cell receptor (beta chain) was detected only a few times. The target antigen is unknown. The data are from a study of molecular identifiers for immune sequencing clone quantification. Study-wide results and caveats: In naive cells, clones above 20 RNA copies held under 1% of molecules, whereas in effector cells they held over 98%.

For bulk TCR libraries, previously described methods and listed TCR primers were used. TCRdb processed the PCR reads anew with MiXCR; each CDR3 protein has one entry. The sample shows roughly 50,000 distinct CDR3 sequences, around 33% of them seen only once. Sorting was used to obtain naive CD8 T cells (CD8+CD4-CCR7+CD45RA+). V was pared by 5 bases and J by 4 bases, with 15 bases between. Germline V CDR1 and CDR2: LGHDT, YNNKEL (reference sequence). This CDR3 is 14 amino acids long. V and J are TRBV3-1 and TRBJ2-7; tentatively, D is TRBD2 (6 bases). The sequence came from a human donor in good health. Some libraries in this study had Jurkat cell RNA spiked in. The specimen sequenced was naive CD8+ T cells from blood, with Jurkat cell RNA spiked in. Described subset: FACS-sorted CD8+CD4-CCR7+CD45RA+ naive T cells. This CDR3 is CASSEGTVPYEQYF. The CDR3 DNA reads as TGTGCCAGCAGCGAGGGGACTGTTCCGTACGAGCAGTACTTC.